This T cell receptor (beta chain) was recovered during a study of cytomegalovirus exposure and HLA in healthy donors. These donors, healthy bone marrow donors, were studied. The primer mix had 60 Vbeta and 13 Jbeta primers. The assay was immunoSEQ multiplex PCR, and TCRdb's table has in-frame clones only and misses some. The table lists 150,000 to 200,000 clones, around two thirds of them singletons. The junction had 12 bases not matched to a gene; V was cut back by 5 bases and J by 3 bases. This CDR3 is built from 17 residues. Per the germline V gene, CDR1 is MDHEN and CDR2 is SYDVKM. Specimen: PBMCs. The receptor was isolated from a man aged 35 to 55 in good health and CMV-seronegative. The chain combines TRBV28 with TRBJ2-5; 10 positions agree with TRBD2. CDR3 protein: CASSPQYLSGGKETQYF. The DNA of the CDR3 is TGTGCCAGCAGTCCGCAATACCTTAGCGGGGGGAAAGAGACCCAGTACTTC.